This T cell receptor (beta chain) was profiled in a study of shared clonotypes between healthy human individuals. Data came from immunoSEQ multiplex PCR; TCRdb stores just in-frame clones and leaves some out. Counted here are fewer than 650,000 clones, over 65% occurring once; the ten biggest clones make up 10% to 15%. This CDR3 is 13 amino acids long. Trimming left V 7 bases short and J 4 bases short, with 11 bases between. Germline-derived CDR1 and CDR2 are SNHLY and FYNNEI. This sequence joins TRBV2 and TRBJ1-5; D is unresolved. The receptor was isolated from a woman aged 40 to 49 in good health. Some clones in this sample may be carry-over from other donors' samples. Sequencing was done on a sample of PBMCs. CDR3 coding DNA: TGTGCCAGCAATAAGGGTACTAATCAGCCCCAGCATTTT. As protein: CASNKGTNQPQHF.